The 20 T cell receptor beta chains reported below all come from one sample, sequenced in a study of radiation and T cells in renal cell carcinoma (dated by TCRdb to the early 2020s). Library generation was performed with the immunoSEQ multiplex PCR assay. TCRdb obtained this table from immuneACCESS and retained in-frame rearrangements with V and J assigned. These tables miss some clones; where compared with another copy, unresolved V genes account for less than half of the shortfall, and the remainder is unexplained. The sample includes roughly 92,000 clones, with around 80% observed a single time. Roughly 7.9% of the sample is in the top ten clones. Sample time point, as interpreted from the label and publication: blood 4 weeks post-SBRT, at nephrectomy. The treatment or condition label, read with the paper, signifies: 15 Gy SBRT to primary tumor, nephrectomy 4 weeks later. The sample here was blood, taken from a patient whose treatment included radiotherapy and nephrectomy. The receptors stem from a man in his fifties or sixties with renal cell carcinoma.

V gene TRBV11-2 combines with J gene TRBJ2-2; TRBD1 might be the D (5 bases). From germline, CDR1 is SGHAT and CDR2 FQNNGV. With 0 bases removed from V and 4 bases from J, the gap between germline ends came to 6 bases. There are 14 residues in the CDR3. The CDR3 DNA follows: TGTGCCAGCAGCTTAGATAGGGGCACCGGGGAGCTGTTTTTT. It is translated as CASSLDRGTGELFF.

V and J are TRBV7-2 and TRBJ2-3; TRBD1 agrees at 7 bases. Trimming at V came to 5 bases and at J to 9 bases, leaving 14 bases not matched to a gene. This CDR3 has 15 residues. From germline, CDR1 is SGHTA and CDR2 FQGNSA. This chain's CDR3 is CASSPIQERTGTQYF. CDR3 DNA sequence: TGTGCCAGCAGCCCGATTCAGGAGCGGACAGGCACGCAGTATTTT.

This rearrangement joins TRBV6-5 to TRBJ2-7; a weak D match, TRBD2 (6 bases). CDR3 size: 15 residues. Germline V lookup: CDR1 MNHEY, CDR2 SVGAGI. The V gene lost 4 bases and the J gene lost 0 bases, with 13 bases spanning the gap. This chain's CDR3 is CASSWGTPSSYEQYF. CDR3 bases: TGTGCCAGCAGTTGGGGGACTCCCTCCTCCTACGAGCAGTACTTC.

The genes are TRBV28 and TRBJ2-7; perhaps TRBD2 as D (5 bases). The ends were cut back, 6 bases at V and 7 bases at J, with 13 bases in the middle. The CDR3 spans 12 residues. Germline loops: CDR1 MDHEN, CDR2 SYDVKM. CDR3 region: CASSLGRREQYF. The CDR3 nucleotides are TGTGCCAGCAGCTTAGGACGGAGGGAGCAGTACTTC.

The chain couples TRBV7-2 to TRBJ1-2; a possible D gene is TRBD1 (5 bases). The CDR3 is 11 amino acids. Germline V gives CDR1 SGHTA, CDR2 FQGNSA. V was trimmed by 5 bases and J by 7 bases, leaving 8 bases between them. The CDR3 bases are TGTGCCAGCAGCCAAGACAGTGGCTACACCTTC. It yields the protein CASSQDSGYTF.

The sample holds a few counts of this clone. This chain connects TRBV4-1 to TRBJ2-6, with D maybe TRBD1 (6 bases). V shed 3 bases and J shed 8 bases, with 17 bases lying between them. The CDR3 is 16 residues long. Per germline, CDR1 MGHRA and CDR2 YSYEKL. The CDR3 loop reads CASSHFPLTGTNVLTF. CDR3 DNA: TGCGCCAGCAGCCACTTCCCTCTTACAGGGACCAACGTCCTGACTTTC.

This sequence joins TRBV19 and TRBJ2-3, with D possibly being TRBD1 (5 bases). From germline, CDR1 is LNHDA and CDR2 SQIVND (reference sequence). V was pared by 0 bases and J by 6 bases, with 13 bases between. The CDR3 covers 15 residues. CDR3: CASSIEVTGVDTQYF. For the CDR3, the DNA is TGTGCCAGTAGTATAGAGGTTACAGGTGTGGATACGCAGTATTTT.

This chain links TRBV7-4 with TRBJ2-1, with D hard to call. V was trimmed by 3 bases and J by 6 bases, leaving 6 bases between them. The CDR3 covers 12 residues. Germline V gene sequence: CDR1 SGHVT, CDR2 SQSDAQ. CDR3 in DNA: TGTGCCAGCAGCTTGTCCATCAATGAGCAGTTCTTC. It translates to CASSLSINEQFF.

The rearrangement uses TRBV5-1 and TRBJ2-7; 11 bases map to TRBD1. The germline V gene has CDR1 SGHRS and CDR2 YFSETQ. This CDR3 is built from 14 residues. V dropped 2 bases and J dropped 5; count of bases not matched to a gene: 3. The CDR3 is CASSLRTGGNEQYF. The CDR3 nucleotides are TGCGCCAGCAGCTTAAGGACAGGGGGCAACGAGCAGTACTTC.

The rearrangement uses TRBV28 and TRBJ2-2; D could derive from TRBD1 or TRBD2 (6 bases each). The CDR3 contains 14 residues. Per the germline V gene, CDR1 is MDHEN and CDR2 is SYDVKM. V shed 7 bases and J shed 4 bases, with 13 bases lying between them. In nucleotides, the CDR3 is TGTGCCAGCATCTGGGGGCGGGGCACCGGGGAGCTGTTTTTT. As protein: CASIWGRGTGELFF.

The V and J genes are TRBV9 and TRBJ2-6, with D perhaps matching TRBD1 (6 bases). Germline CDR1 reads SGDLS; CDR2 reads YYNGEE. Trimming removed 3 bases from V and 4 bases from J, with 11 bases in between. The CDR3 covers 15 residues. CDR3 sequence reads: CASSGNREGANVLTF. The CDR3 region has the DNA TGTGCCAGCAGCGGAAACAGGGAAGGGGCCAACGTCCTGACTTTC.

J is TRBJ2-3 and V is TRBV28, with D unresolved. V was trimmed by 1 base and J by 9 bases, leaving 17 bases between them. The CDR3 consists of 15 residues. Germline CDR1 reads MDHEN; CDR2 reads SYDVKM. The CDR3 region is CASSLSISPSGTQYF. The CDR3, as DNA: TGTGCCAGCAGTTTATCGATTAGTCCCTCGGGCACGCAGTATTTT. Looking up the rest from reference TRBV28 and TRBJ2-3 gives the full variable domain: DVKVTQSSRYLVKRTGEKVFLECVQDMDHENMFWYRQDPGLGLRLIYFSYDVKMKEKGDIPEGYSVSREKKERFSLILESASTNQTSMYLCASSLSISPSGTQYFGPGTRLTVL.

The chain recombines TRBV29-1 with TRBJ2-3, with 10 bases matching TRBD2. CDR1 and CDR2 from the germline V gene are SQVTM and ANQGSEA. CDR3 length: 18 amino acids. Losses at the gene ends were 7 bases for V and 4 bases for J; bases not matched to a gene: 20. DNA for the CDR3: TGCAGCGGCGACACAGGGGAAAGGCTAGCGGGAGCACCAGATACGCAGTATTTT. Protein product: CSGDTGERLAGAPDTQYF.

This clone showed up just a few times. J is TRBJ2-3 and V is TRBV7-8; D may match TRBD1 or TRBD2 (5 bases each). The CDR3 contains 17 residues. Germline CDR1 SGHVS, CDR2 FQNEAQ. V dropped 1 base and J dropped 3 bases, with 17 bases sitting between them. The CDR3 is CASSLGGARGGTDTQYF. CDR3 sequence (DNA): TGTGCCAGCAGCTTAGGAGGGGCCCGAGGTGGAACAGATACGCAGTATTTT. Together with reference TRBV7-8 and TRBJ2-3, the CDR3 gives the full variable domain: GAGVSQSPRYKVAKRGQDVALRCDPISGHVSLFWYQQALGQGPEFLTYFQNEAQLDKSGLPSDRFFAERPEGSVSTLKIQRTQQEDSAVYLCASSLGGARGGTDTQYFGPGTRLTVL.

In DNA, the CDR3 is TGTGCCAGCAGTCCCGCCCAGGGGAGCTTCTACAATGAGCAGTTCTTC. It yields the protein CASSPAQGSFYNEQFF. The J gene is TRBJ2-1, the V gene TRBV25-1; tentatively, D is TRBD1 (6 bases). The CDR3 spans 16 residues. In germline, CDR1 is MGHDK, CDR2 SYGVNS. Trimming cost V 5 bases and J 3 bases, with 17 bases left between them. Variable domain in full (rest from reference TRBV25-1 and TRBJ2-1): EADIYQTPRYLVIGTGKKITLECSQTMGHDKMYWYQQDPGMELHLIHYSYGVNSTEKGDLSSESTVSRIRTEHFPLTLESARPSHTSQYLCASSPAQGSFYNEQFFGPGTRLTVL.

The chain uses TRBV11-1 and TRBJ2-2; no firm D call. The germline V gene has CDR1 SGHAT and CDR2 FQDESV (reference sequence). V lost 4 bases and J 2 bases, leaving 11 bases between the germline ends. This CDR3 spans 15 amino acids. DNA for the CDR3: TGTGCCAGCAGCTCCCGGGTTACCAACACCGGGGAGCTGTTTTTT. This encodes CASSSRVTNTGELFF.

This clone was picked up one time. The rearrangement links TRBV28 to TRBJ2-5; 7 nucleotides match TRBD1. V lost 8 bases and J lost 5; bases outside the gene matches: 11. CDR1 MDHEN and CDR2 SYDVKM come from the germline V gene. This CDR3 is built from 14 residues. CDR3 sequence (DNA): TGTGCCAGCGGGCACAGGGGAAGGGTGGAGACCCAGTACTTC. Amino acid sequence: CASGHRGRVETQYF.

V and J are TRBV15 and TRBJ2-6; D is perhaps TRBD1 (5 bases). The CDR3 is 14 amino acids. With 2 bases removed from V and 3 bases from J, the gap between germline ends came to 5 bases. Per germline, CDR1 LNHNV and CDR2 YYDKDF (reference sequence). In nucleotides, the CDR3 is TGTGCCACCAGCAGAAGGGGTGGGGCCAACGTCCTGACTTTC. Translated: CATSRRGGANVLTF.

The chain combines TRBV19 with TRBJ1-1; 7 bases align to TRBD1. V dropped 6 bases and J dropped 7; count of bases not matched to a gene: 8. The CDR3 has 13 residues. The germline V gene encodes CDR1 LNHDA and CDR2 SQIVND (reference sequence). CDR3 sequence: CASRPRDSLEAFF. In DNA, the CDR3 is TGTGCCAGTAGGCCCCGGGACAGCCTTGAAGCTTTCTTT.

The chain combines TRBV11-3 with TRBJ2-7, with 8 bases lining up with TRBD1. Per the germline V gene, CDR1 is SGHNT and CDR2 is YENEEA. The trim removed 1 base at V and 5 bases at J, leaving 1 base unmatched. The CDR3 sequence is 13 residues long. In DNA form, the CDR3 reads TGTGCCAGCAGCTTAGGACAGGGGAACGAGCAGTACTTC. Translated: CASSLGQGNEQYF.